A single sample gave rise to the 8 T cell receptor beta chains below, sequenced in a study of OX40 agonist ivuxolimab in advanced cancers. Sequencing was performed with immunoSEQ multiplex PCR; in TCRdb, only in-frame clones are kept and a portion is missing. The profile covers around 50,000 clones, with around 86% appearing a single time and around 1.7% taken by the ten largest. Sequenced material: CD4+ or CD8+ T cells sorted from blood, taken in a trial of the OX40 agonist ivuxolimab. Receptors were obtained from an adult with an advanced solid tumor such as melanoma, head and neck, liver or kidney cancer.

The CDR3 sequence is CASSLVRGYVGYTF. The CDR3 region has the DNA TGTGCCAGCAGCCTTGTTCGGGGGTATGTTGGCTACACCTTC. The chain carries TRBV7-2 and TRBJ1-2; TRBD1 is a possible D gene (5 bases). Trimming removed 5 bases from V and 7 bases from J, with 17 bases in between. Germline CDR1 is SGHTA and CDR2 is FQGNSA. The CDR3 is made up of 14 amino acids.

The chain couples TRBV5-5 to TRBJ2-7, with 8 nucleotides matching TRBD2. Germline-derived CDR1 and CDR2 are SGHKS and YYEKEE (reference sequence). The CDR3 loop spans 13 amino acids. Trimming cost V 2 bases and J 3 bases; bases outside gene matches: 1. Here the CDR3 reads CASSFRGGYEQYV. CDR3 nucleotides: TGTGCCAGCAGCTTCCGGGGGGGCTACGAGCAGTACGTC.

Concerning this clone itself: Different DNA sequences within this sample yield the same CDR3. CDR3 protein: CASSLGNSPLHF. The CDR3 DNA is TGTGCCAGCAGTTTGGGGAATTCACCCCTCCACTTT. The chain employs TRBV28 and TRBJ1-6; D gene ambiguous. This CDR3 spans 12 amino acids. Trimming pared 3 bases from V and 7 bases from J, leaving 4 bases between. The germline CDR1 and CDR2 sequences are MDHEN and SYDVKM.

The rearrangement joins TRBV7-3 to TRBJ2-7; TRBD1 or TRBD2 may be the D gene (6 bases each). Germline assignment: CDR1 SGHTA and CDR2 FQGTGA. This CDR3 spans 15 amino acids. Trimming left V 2 bases short and J 5 bases short, with 16 bases between. This CDR3 is CASSLAPGAVNEQYF. CDR3 coding DNA: TGTGCCAGCAGCTTAGCGCCGGGGGCGGTCAACGAGCAGTACTTC.

The genes are TRBV7-8 and TRBJ1-1; D is unclear. V gave up 1 base and J gave up 1 base, with 7 bases separating them. The germline CDR1 and CDR2 sequences are SGHVS and FQNEAQ. The CDR3 consists of 14 residues. In nucleotides, the CDR3 is TGTGCCAGCAGCTTAGGTGCCCCGAACACTGAAGCTTTCTTT. This translates into CASSLGAPNTEAFF.

The V gene is TRBV28, the J gene TRBJ1-2, with D tentatively TRBD1 (6 bases). The germline V gene encodes CDR1 MDHEN and CDR2 SYDVKM. Trimming took off 2 bases at V and 4 bases at J, with 14 bases between the two ends. The CDR3 runs to 15 residues. CDR3 residues: CASSLMGQGFYGYTF. The DNA for the CDR3 is TGTGCCAGCAGTTTAATGGGGCAGGGGTTCTATGGCTACACCTTC.

The chain links TRBV2 to TRBJ1-1, with 7 bases matching TRBD1. CDR3 length equals 14 residues. Germline V gene data show CDR1 as SNHLY and CDR2 as FYNNEI. V shed 5 bases and J 4 bases; nucleotides not matched to a gene: 7. The chain's CDR3 is CASSKQGSRTEAFF. Here the CDR3 DNA reads TGTGCCAGCAGTAAACAGGGGTCCCGCACTGAAGCTTTCTTT.

The chain uses TRBV7-9 and TRBJ2-5; 10 nucleotides line up with TRBD1. Germline CDR1 is SEHNR and CDR2 is FQNEAQ (reference sequence). The CDR3 sequence is 15 residues long. The ends lost 1 base at V and 4 bases at J; junction bases unmatched: 3. The CDR3 DNA follows: TGTGCCAGCAGCTTAGAGGGGGACAGGGGAGAGACCCAGTACTTC. Translated, it gives CASSLEGDRGETQYF.